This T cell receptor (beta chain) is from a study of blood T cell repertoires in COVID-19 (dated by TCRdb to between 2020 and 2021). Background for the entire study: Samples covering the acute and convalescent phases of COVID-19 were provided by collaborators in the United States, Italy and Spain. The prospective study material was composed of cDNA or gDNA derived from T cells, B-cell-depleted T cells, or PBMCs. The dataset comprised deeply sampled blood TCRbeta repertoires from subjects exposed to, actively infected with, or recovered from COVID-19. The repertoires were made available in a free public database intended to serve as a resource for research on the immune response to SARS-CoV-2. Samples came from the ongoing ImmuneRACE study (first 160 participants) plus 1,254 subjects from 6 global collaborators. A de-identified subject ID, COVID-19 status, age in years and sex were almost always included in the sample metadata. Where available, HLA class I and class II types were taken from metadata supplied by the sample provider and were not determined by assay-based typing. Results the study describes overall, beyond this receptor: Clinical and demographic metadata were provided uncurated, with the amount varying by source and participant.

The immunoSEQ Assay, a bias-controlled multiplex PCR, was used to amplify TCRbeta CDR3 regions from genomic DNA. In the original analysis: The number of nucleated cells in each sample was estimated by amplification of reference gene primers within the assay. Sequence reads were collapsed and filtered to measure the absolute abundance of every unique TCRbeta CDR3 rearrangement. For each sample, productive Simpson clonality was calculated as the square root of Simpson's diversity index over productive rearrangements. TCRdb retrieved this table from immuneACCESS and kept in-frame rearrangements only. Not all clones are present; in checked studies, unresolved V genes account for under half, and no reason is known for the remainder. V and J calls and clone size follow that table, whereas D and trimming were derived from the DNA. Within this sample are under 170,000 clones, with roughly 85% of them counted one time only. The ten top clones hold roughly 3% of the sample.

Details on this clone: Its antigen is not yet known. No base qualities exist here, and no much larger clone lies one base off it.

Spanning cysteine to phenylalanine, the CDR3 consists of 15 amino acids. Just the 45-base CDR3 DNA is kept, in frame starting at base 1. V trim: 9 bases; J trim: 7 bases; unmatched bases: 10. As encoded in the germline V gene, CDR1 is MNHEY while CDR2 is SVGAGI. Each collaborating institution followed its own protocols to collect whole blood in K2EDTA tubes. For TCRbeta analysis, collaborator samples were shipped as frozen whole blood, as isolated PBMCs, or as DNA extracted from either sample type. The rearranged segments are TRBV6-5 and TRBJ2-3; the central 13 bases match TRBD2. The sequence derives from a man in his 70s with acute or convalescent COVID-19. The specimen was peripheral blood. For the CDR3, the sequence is CASGLAGVPSHTQYF. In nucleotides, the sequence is TGTGCCAGTGGACTAGCGGGAGTCCCGTCCCATACGCAGTATTTT.